A selection of T cell receptor beta chains follows, all from one sample in a study of shared T cell receptors in the human thymus. This table comes from immunoSEQ multiplex PCR, and its TCRdb copy is limited to in-frame clones, with some not included. The sample records approximately 400,000 clones, around 93% being singletons. Sequencing was performed on thymocytes. Receptor source: a human donor. The CDR3 runs from the conserved cysteine through the conserved F or W. The order of the fields is D gene, V gene, J gene, clone size, CDR3 DNA, CDR3 protein. D genes are given only for firm matches. Expanded clones get a size class; other rows say once, few or many, or leave the size out.

-	TRBV27	TRBJ2-4	-	TGTGCCAGCTGGGCCCTAGCCAAAAACATTCAGTACTTC	CASWALAKNIQYF
-	TRBV10-2	TRBJ1-3	-	TGCGCCAGCCAGCGCGGAAACACCATATATTTT	CASQRGNTIYF
TRBD2	TRBV5-1	TRBJ2-2	-	TGCGCCAGCAGCTTTGCCCAGCGGGACCGGAACACCGGGGAGCTGTTTTTT	CASSFAQRDRNTGELFF
TRBD2	TRBV28	TRBJ2-1	-	TGTGCCAGCAGCCAAGCCCGACTAGCGGTAAATTACAATGAGCAGTTCTTC	CASSQARLAVNYNEQFF
-	TRBV4-3	TRBJ1-5	-	TGCGCCAGCAGCCAAGGGTTTCCGGCGGGACAGCCCCAGCATTTT	CASSQGFPAGQPQHF
-	TRBV6-4	TRBJ2-6	-	TGTGCCAGCAGTCCAGGGACCGGGGCCAACGTCCTGACTTTC	CASSPGTGANVLTF
TRBD1	TRBV15	TRBJ2-1	-	TGTGCCACCAGCAGAGCCAGCAGGGGGCAGGATGAGCAGTTCTTC	CATSRASRGQDEQFF
-	TRBV12-5	TRBJ1-1	-	TGTGCTAGTTCGCCAGGCCTCGGCGCTGAAGCTTTCTTT	CASSPGLGAEAFF
-	TRBV5-4	TRBJ1-1	-	TGTGCCAGCAGCTTGTACGCAGCCCCGGGCACTGAAGCTTTCTTT	CASSLYAAPGTEAFF
TRBD1	TRBV7-8	TRBJ1-5	-	TGTGCCAGCAGCTTACCCCGCAGGGGGCCGGATCAGCCCCAGCATTTT	CASSLPRRGPDQPQHF
TRBD2	TRBV5-6	TRBJ2-2	few	TGTGCCAGCAGCTCTCAGGGACTAACGATAGGGGCCAACACCGGGGAGCTGTTTTTT	CASSSQGLTIGANTGELFF
-	TRBV7-9	TRBJ1-2	once	TGTGCCAGCAGCTTAGCCGGCCTCTATGGCTACACCTTC	CASSLAGLYGYTF
-	TRBV4-1	TRBJ2-7	-	TGCGCCAGCAGCCAAGACCGTCTTCAGAGCTCCTACGAGCAGTACTTC	CASSQDRLQSSYEQYF
-	TRBV27	TRBJ1-1	-	TGTGCCAGCAGTTTTTATAACAGCGGGAACACTGAAGCTTTCTTT	CASSFYNSGNTEAFF
-	TRBV27	TRBJ2-3	-	TGTGCCAGCAGTTTAACCCTTCCTAAAGATACGCAGTATTTT	CASSLTLPKDTQYF
TRBD2	TRBV4-3	TRBJ2-7	-	TGCGCCAGCAGCCAAGGAGCTAGCGGGCCTGGGTACTACGAGCAGTACTTC	CASSQGASGPGYYEQYF
-	TRBV4-2	TRBJ2-5	-	TGTGCCAGCAGCCAAGATAAGGGCCCGGAGACCCAGTACTTC	CASSQDKGPETQYF